One and the same sample provided the 7 T cell receptor beta chains below, sequenced in a study of persistence of HIV-infected CD4 T cells. These receptors are not linked to any known antigen. Cells were stimulated with overlapping HIV-1 Gag 15-mer peptides. Memory cells lacking CD40L and CD69 with high CD45RO were sorted. The libraries were made with immunoSEQ version 4 in survey mode. Sequenced by immunoSEQ multiplex PCR; TCRdb stores in-frame clones only, minus some. The sample has about 36,000 clones, 85% to 90% seen once. Material: cultured CD4+ T cells from PBMCs, obtained from a patient who received antiretroviral therapy. Every receptor here comes from an adult with HIV. The donor label of this sample is uncertain.

The chain has TRBV28 and TRBJ1-2, with unresolved D. CDR3 length equals 15 residues. V was trimmed by 3 bases and J by 0 bases, leaving 11 bases between them. The germline gives CDR1 MDHEN, CDR2 SYDVKM. This CDR3 reads CASSFEGLPNYGYTF. DNA for the CDR3: TGTGCCAGCAGTTTCGAGGGTTTGCCTAACTATGGCTACACCTTC.

This chain joins TRBV30 and TRBJ1-6; D may be TRBD1 (5 bases). Trimming left V 5 bases short and J 7 bases short, with 15 bases between. Germline loops: CDR1 GTSNPN, CDR2 SVGIG (reference sequence). The CDR3 length is 14 residues. For the CDR3, the DNA is TGTGCCTGGGACCTGACAGAAAAAAATTCACCCCTCCACTTT. Its translation: CAWDLTEKNSPLHF.

The rearrangement links TRBV5-1 to TRBJ2-7; D may be TRBD1 (5 bases). This CDR3 is 13 amino acids long. The germline gives CDR1 SGHRS, CDR2 YFSETQ. Trimming shortened V by 0 bases and J by 3 bases, and 7 bases separated the two germline ends. This CDR3 is CASSLDRNYEQYF. CDR3 DNA sequence: TGCGCCAGCAGCTTGGACAGGAACTACGAGCAGTACTTC.

Only a few counts were recorded for this clone. At the DNA level, this CDR3 is encoded by other sequences in the same sample as well. This chain uses TRBV9 with TRBJ2-3, with TRBD1 as a possible D gene (5 bases). CDR1 is SGDLS and CDR2 is YYNGEE in the germline V gene. The germline V and J ends were trimmed by 0 bases and 6 bases, with 5 bases remaining between them. The CDR3 spans 12 residues. CDR3 nucleotide sequence: TGTGCCAGCAGCGTAGAGGGGGATACGCAGTATTTT. It encodes CASSVEGDTQYF.

The J gene is TRBJ1-4, the V gene TRBV14; D remains ambiguous. CDR3 length: 16 amino acids. Germline V gene sequence: CDR1 SGHDN, CDR2 FVKESK. V was shortened by 0 bases and J by 8 bases, with 16 bases between the two germline ends. CDR3 loop: CASSQDGKGSREKLFF. The CDR3, as DNA: TGTGCCAGCAGCCAAGATGGGAAGGGCTCACGAGAAAAACTGTTTTTT.

This chain uses TRBV24-1 with TRBJ2-3; weak D call: TRBD1 (5 bases). The CDR3 runs to 11 residues. Germline CDR1 is KGHDR and CDR2 is SFDVKD. V was trimmed by 8 bases and J by 9 bases, leaving 11 bases between them. CDR3 bases: TGTGCCACCATGGACATCGAGACGCAGTATTTT. It specifies CATMDIETQYF.

V gene TRBV27 combines with J gene TRBJ1-6; D gene uncertain. CDR3 size: 14 residues. Germline values: CDR1 MNHEY, CDR2 SMNVEV (reference sequence). The ends were cut back, 2 bases at V and 4 bases at J, with 6 bases in the middle. CDR3: CASSLIQYNSPLHF. Written as DNA, the CDR3 is TGTGCCAGCAGTTTAATCCAGTATAATTCACCCCTCCACTTT.